Below, 7 T cell receptor beta chains from the same sample are listed, as sequenced in a study of tumor-infiltrating lymphocytes in primary liver carcinoma. Germline DNA was also extracted, and blood RNA was taken from unsorted whole blood. Starting material of 500 ng total RNA yielded TCR beta cDNA via a constant-region primer. The TCR beta library was amplified through three nested multiplex PCR rounds in a modified ARM-PCR procedure. Investigators reported that the first two PCR rounds, at around 11 cycles each, used TRBV1-TRBV30 forward primers with a C-beta reverse primer. Each CDR3 protein gets one entry after TCRdb re-called the multiplex PCR reads with MiXCR. In the table there are approximately 330,000 distinct CDR3 sequences, about 65% of which are singletons. The specimen sequenced was peripheral blood. The receptors derive from a man aged 35-49 years with primary liver carcinoma and hepatitis B virus infection.

As for this clonotype: The junction shows a germline mismatch at one end, possibly a read error. This sequence joins TRBV29-1 and TRBJ2-1; D remains ambiguous. The length of the CDR3 is 11 residues. Looked up from germline, CDR1 is SQVTM and CDR2 is ANQGSEA. The CDR3 region has the DNA TGCAACGCTGAAAGCAACAATGAGCGGTTCTTC. Protein sequence: CNAESNNERFF.

The rearrangement joins TRBV28 to TRBJ2-1; TRBD2 matches 7 bases. Per the germline V gene, CDR1 is MDHEN and CDR2 is SYDVKM. The CDR3 spans 15 residues. With 6 bases clipped from V and 6 bases from J, the junction kept 11 bases outside the gene matches. CDR3 bases: TGTGCCAGCAGCCTCCCTATGCGGGGGATCAATGAGCAGTTCTTC. Translation: CASSLPMRGINEQFF.

The CDR3 loop reads CASSSLAGVYNEQFF. DNA of the CDR3: TGTGCCAGCAGCAGTCTAGCGGGAGTATACAATGAGCAGTTCTTC. The J gene is TRBJ2-1, the V gene TRBV5-4; TRBD2 agrees at 10 bases. Germline V lookup: CDR1 SGHNT, CDR2 YYREEE (reference sequence). Trimming at V came to 4 bases and at J to 4 bases, leaving 5 bases not matched to a gene. The CDR3 length is 15 residues.

Details on this clonotype: This CDR3 fails to terminate in the conserved phenylalanine or tryptophan, so it likely reflects a read error. This chain uses TRBV11-2 with TRBJ2-1; D gene uncertain. This CDR3 is 13 amino acids long. The germline V gene encodes CDR1 SGHAT and CDR2 FQNNGV. CDR3 bases: TGTGCCTGCAGCCGTGAGCTAGGGAATGAGCAGTTCTTA. This sequence encodes CACSRELGNEQFL.

Remarks on this clonotype: The CDR3 does not close with the conserved phenylalanine or tryptophan, likely indicating a read error. This rearrangement joins TRBV28 to TRBJ2-1; TRBD1 aligns across 7 bases. The CDR3 is 17 residues long. Germline loops: CDR1 MDHEN, CDR2 SYDVKM. The ends lost 4 bases at V and 2 bases at J; junction bases unmatched: 11. The CDR3 nucleotides are TGTGCCAGCAGTTCTATCTGGACAGGTCGTCCCTACAATGAGCAGTTCTAC. The encoded protein is CASSSIWTGRPYNEQFY.

This clonotype has ten or more counts. This chain links TRBV6-1 with TRBJ1-2; D remains ambiguous. This CDR3 spans 15 amino acids. The germline CDR1 and CDR2 sequences are MNHNS and SASEGT. The V end was cut by 2 bases, the J end by 2 bases, with 12 bases between. Here the CDR3 DNA reads TGTGCCAGCAGTGAATCCCGCGCTAGGAACTATGGCTACACCTTC. Translated: CASSESRARNYGYTF.

Comment on this clonotype: A much larger clone differs by one base, so this may be a read error. The J gene is TRBJ2-7, the V gene TRBV6-6; 9 nucleotides agree with TRBD1. There are 16 residues in the CDR3. Germline CDR1 MNHNY, CDR2 SVGAGI (reference sequence). With 6 bases clipped from V and 7 bases from J, the junction kept 16 bases outside the gene matches. CDR3: CASRDRRTGALGEQYF. The CDR3 DNA follows: TGTGCCAGCAGGGACCGTCGGACAGGGGCGTTGGGTGAGCAGTACTTC.